These 14 T cell receptor beta chains share one sample of origin, sequenced in a study of blood T cell repertoires in COVID-19. Profiled with immunoSEQ multiplex PCR; TCRdb holds only in-frame clones, not every one. The sample records some 150,000 clones, 80% to 90% being singletons. The material sequenced was PBMCs or T cells enriched from blood (not recorded which). The receptors shown here come from a woman in her fifties or sixties in a cohort exposed to, infected with or recovered from COVID-19 (not recorded which).

The chain uses TRBV5-6 and TRBJ2-1, with 9 positions matching TRBD1. Trimming removed 4 bases from V and 6 bases from J; junction bases left unmatched: 11. From germline, CDR1 is SGHDT and CDR2 YYEEEE. The CDR3 runs 16 residues. CDR3 nucleotide sequence: TGTGCCAGCAGCCAACTTGGACAGGGGAGCATCAATGAGCAGTTCTTC. As protein: CASSQLGQGSINEQFF.

The chain couples TRBV27 to TRBJ2-7; TRBD1 agrees at 7 bases. The germline gives CDR1 MNHEY, CDR2 SMNVEV (reference sequence). CDR3 length: 14 residues. The V segment lost 6 bases and the J segment 1 base; nucleotides outside the gene matches: 6. The CDR3 is CASRQPGQSYEQYF. DNA of the CDR3: TGTGCCAGCAGGCAACCGGGACAGTCCTACGAGCAGTACTTC.

V usage is TRBV7-2 and J usage is TRBJ2-1; D gene uncertain. The CDR3 has 15 residues. Germline CDR1 and CDR2: SGHTA and FQGNSA. Between the trimmed V and J ends, which lost 3 bases and 4 bases, there was a span of 13 bases. CDR3 in amino acids: CASSFRTDIYNEQFF. The CDR3 nucleotides read TGTGCCAGCAGCTTTCGCACAGACATTTACAATGAGCAGTTCTTC.

The V call is TRBV19, the J call TRBJ2-3; TRBD2 matches at 10 bases. V dropped 4 bases and J dropped 6; count of bases not matched to a gene: 13. The V gene's germline CDR1 is LNHDA and CDR2 SQIVND (reference sequence). CDR3 length: 17 residues. The CDR3 region is CASSTPAGGFDPDTQYF. The CDR3, as DNA: TGTGCCAGTAGTACCCCAGCGGGAGGGTTTGATCCGGATACGCAGTATTTT.

This clone was recorded only once. This chain uses TRBV7-2 with TRBJ1-2; 8 nucleotides agree with TRBD1. The CDR3 is 16 residues long. Germline CDR1 SGHTA, CDR2 FQGNSA. V lost 5 bases and J lost 8; bases outside the gene matches: 16. CDR3 bases: TGTGCCAGCAGCCAAGGACAGGGATCGTCCATGGGAGGCTACACCTTC. It yields the protein CASSQGQGSSMGGYTF.

This clone was detected only a few times. This sequence joins TRBV5-1 and TRBJ2-1; D remains ambiguous. The CDR3 length is 16 residues. Germline-derived CDR1 and CDR2 are SGHRS and YFSETQ. V was clipped by 0 bases and J by 0 bases, with 10 bases between them. The CDR3 nucleotides are TGCGCCAGCAGCTTGGATCCGGGTAGCTCCTACAATGAGCAGTTCTTC. Its translation is CASSLDPGSSYNEQFF.

The chain links TRBV2 to TRBJ1-1; D gene uncertain. The CDR3 extends over 13 amino acids. CDR1 is SNHLY and CDR2 is FYNNEI in the germline V gene. The V end lost 4 bases, the J end lost 10 bases, and 16 bases lay between the germline ends. CDR3 protein: CASSGESETRAFF. As DNA, the CDR3 is TGTGCCAGCAGTGGGGAGTCGGAAACGCGAGCTTTCTTT.

The chain is built from TRBV28 and TRBJ1-5; possibly TRBD1 for D (6 bases). Per germline, CDR1 MDHEN and CDR2 SYDVKM. The CDR3 runs 15 residues. V was cut by 5 bases and J by 3 bases, with 14 bases left in between. CDR3 in DNA: TGTGCCAGCAGTCCGACGGACAGTCACAATCAGCCCCAGCATTTT. It is translated as CASSPTDSHNQPQHF.

A note on this clone: A read error may produce the germline difference seen at one junction end. This sequence joins TRBV19 and TRBJ2-7; 7 bases line up with TRBD1. The CDR3 totals 12 residues. Per germline, CDR1 LNHDA and CDR2 SQIVND (reference sequence). Here the CDR3 DNA reads TGTGCCAGTAGTATTCATAACGGACAGGCCCACTTC. It specifies CASSIHNGQAHF. Supplemented by reference TRBV19 and TRBJ2-7, the full variable domain reads DGGITQSPKYLFRKEGQNVTLSCEQNLNHDAMYWYRQDPGQGLRLIYYSQIVNDFQKGDIAEGYSVSREKKESFPLTVTSAQKNPTAFYLCASSIHNGQAHFGPGTRLTVT.

The chain carries TRBV29-1 and TRBJ2-7, with D perhaps matching TRBD2 (6 bases). V shed 4 bases and J shed 3 bases, with 16 bases lying between them. Germline lookup yields CDR1 SQVTM and CDR2 ANQGSEA. This CDR3 contains 14 residues. This chain's CDR3 is CSVGLSGLHYEQYF. CDR3 nucleotide sequence: TGCAGCGTTGGTCTCTCGGGACTCCACTACGAGCAGTACTTC.

The chain employs TRBV4-1 and TRBJ1-3, with D possibly being TRBD1 (5 bases). The V gene's germline CDR1 is MGHRA and CDR2 YSYEKL. The CDR3 extends over 16 amino acids. V lost 4 bases to trimming and J lost 1 base, with 14 bases between them. The DNA for the CDR3 is TGCGCCAGCAGCCCGGGGGAGAAGAGGTCTGGAAACACCATATATTTT. This encodes CASSPGEKRSGNTIYF.

The CDR3 sequence: CASSEYTGSYNSPLHF. The CDR3 nucleotides are TGTGCCAGCAGTGAATACACAGGGTCGTATAATTCACCCCTCCACTTT. The J gene is TRBJ1-6, the V gene TRBV25-1; a weak D match, TRBD1 (6 bases). Looked up from germline, CDR1 is MGHDK and CDR2 is SYGVNS. This CDR3 region has 16 residues. The V and J ends lost 0 bases and 4 bases respectively, with 10 bases between them.

This clone was seen only once. The chain couples TRBV6-2 or TRBV6-3 to TRBJ1-5, with a possible D match to TRBD1 (6 bases). This CDR3 has 18 amino acids. V was clipped by 4 bases and J by 2 bases, with 21 bases between them. Germline V gene lookup returns CDR1 MNHEY and CDR2 SVGEGT. In DNA, the CDR3 is TGTGCCAGCAGTTCCTCGGGACGCGGGGGGCTCGGCAATCAGCCCCAGCATTTT. Translation gives CASSSSGRGGLGNQPQHF.

The CDR3 protein is CASSVVDRGGANVLTF. The CDR3 DNA sequence: TGTGCCAGCAGCGTAGTCGACAGGGGCGGGGCCAACGTCCTGACTTTC. The chain joins TRBV9 to TRBJ2-6; 8 bases match TRBD1. J gave up 4 bases and V 0 bases, and 3 bases lay outside the gene matches. The V gene's germline CDR1 is SGDLS and CDR2 YYNGEE. The CDR3 length is 16 residues.